This T cell receptor beta chain is drawn from a study of blood T cell repertoires in COVID-19. Overall study: Acute and convalescent COVID-19 samples came from the United States, Italy and Spain. In each case, the material was cDNA or gDNA derived from T cells, B-cell-depleted T cells, or PBMCs.

CDR1 is MDHEN, CDR2 SYDVKM, per germline. CDR3 size: 15 residues. Trimming at V came to 5 bases and at J to 9 bases, leaving 12 bases not matched to a gene. Per the original methods: Cell counts per sample came from amplifying reference gene primers. Libraries were prepared by immunoSEQ multiplex PCR; TCRdb keeps only in-frame clonotypes and omits some of them. V and J calls and clone size are copied from that table; D and trimming were computed from the DNA. The sample lists about 74,000 clones, just under 85% occurring once. The chain recombines TRBV28 with TRBJ2-1, with 8 positions matching TRBD2. The receptor's source is a man in his 70s with acute or convalescent COVID-19. The specimen was peripheral blood. CDR3 in amino acids: CASSGAQRELGEQFF. The DNA of the CDR3 is TGTGCCAGCAGTGGAGCCCAGCGGGAGTTGGGTGAGCAGTTCTTC.